The rows below give T cell receptor beta chains drawn from one sample of a study of T-cell reconstitution after alpha-beta-depleted transplantation in children. TCRdb called the PCR reads again in MiXCR, with one record for every CDR3 protein. The sample yields roughly 610,000 distinct CDR3 sequences, roughly a tenth seen once. The starting material was PBMCs from the stem cell graft donor, obtained from the stem cell graft. The receptors come from a human donor who donated a stem cell graft to a child with acute myeloid leukemia. The CDR3 runs from the conserved cysteine through the conserved F or W. The order of the fields is CDR3 DNA, CDR3 protein, J gene, V gene, clone size, D gene. D genes are given only for firm matches. Clone sizes are given selectively: once, few, many, or a class where the clone is expanded.

TGCAGCGTGGTGGCCTACGAGCAGTACTTC | CSVVAYEQYF | TRBJ2-7 | TRBV29-1 | - | -
TGTGCCAGCAGCCAACAACGCGGGGCGGGCGGGGAGCTGTTTTTT | CASSQQRGAGGELFF | TRBJ2-2 | TRBV7-3 | - | -
TGTGCCAGCAGCCAAGATGTAAGTACTGAAGCTTTCTTT | CASSQDVSTEAFF | TRBJ1-1 | TRBV4-2 | few | -
TGTGCCATCGGGACTAGCGTCGAGACCCAGTACTTC | CAIGTSVETQYF | TRBJ2-5 | TRBV10-3 | - | TRBD2
TGTGCCACCAGCAGAGATCAAACTACCCGGGGATGGCCCCAGCATTTT | CATSRDQTTRGWPQHF | TRBJ1-5 | TRBV15 | - | -
TGTGCCAGCAGTTTTCCCGACACATCGGAGTATTTT | CASSFPDTSEYF | TRBJ2-3 | TRBV12-3/TRBV12-4 | many | -
TGCAGTGCTAAAGCGGGAGGGCCCCCGGAGCAGTACTTC | CSAKAGGPPEQYF | TRBJ2-7 | TRBV20-1 | many | TRBD2
TGTGCCAGCACTCCCGGCGGAGCCAAAAACATTCAGTACTTC | CASTPGGAKNIQYF | TRBJ2-4 | TRBV6-2/TRBV6-3 | many | -
TGTGCCAGCAGCGCCCGGGAGGCCCTGTACAATGAGCAGTTCTTC | CASSAREALYNEQFF | TRBJ2-1 | TRBV9 | few | TRBD2
TGTGCCAGCAGAATGACAGGGGGTAAAGAGACCCAGTACTTC | CASRMTGGKETQYF | TRBJ2-5 | TRBV12-3/TRBV12-4 | many | TRBD1
TGTGCCAGCAGCTTATTCGGACAGGGGCAGAGTGAGCAGTTCTTC | CASSLFGQGQSEQFF | TRBJ2-1 | TRBV6-5 | many | TRBD1
TGCAGTGCGGAATGGACTAGCGGGAGTAGGGCCTACGAGCAGTACTTC | CSAEWTSGSRAYEQYF | TRBJ2-7 | TRBV20-1 | - | TRBD2
TGTGCCAGCAAGTCCAGACTATCCTATACGCAGGATTTT | CASKSRLSYTQDF | TRBJ2-3 | TRBV7-2 | once | -
TGTGCCAGCAAAGCCTCTCTTCTCGGGGCCAACGTCCTGACTTTC | CASKASLLGANVLTF | TRBJ2-6 | TRBV6-2/TRBV6-3 | few | -
TGTGCCAGCAGTTTAGTAGCGGGAGGGCGCAATGAGCAGTTCTTC | CASSLVAGGRNEQFF | TRBJ2-1 | TRBV12-3/TRBV12-4 | many | TRBD2
TGTGCCAGCAGGTTTGGGAATGAGCAGTTCTTC | CASRFGNEQFF | TRBJ2-1 | TRBV7-2 | - | -
TGTGCCAGCAGCCAGAGTAGAAACTACGAGCAGTACTTC | CASSQSRNYEQYF | TRBJ2-7 | TRBV3-1 | - | -
TGTGCCAGCAGCTTAAATGGTGTGGGCGGGAGGGGATCAGATACGCAGTATTTT | CASSLNGVGGRGSDTQYF | TRBJ2-3 | TRBV11-2 | - | TRBD2
TGTGCCAGCAGCGACAGACTCGAGCAGTACTTC | CASSDRLEQYF | TRBJ2-7 | TRBV6-2/TRBV6-3 | - | -
TGTGCCAGCAGTGTAGAACTAGGTCGCTCCTACGAGCAGTACTTC | CASSVELGRSYEQYF | TRBJ2-7 | TRBV11-2 | - | -
TGTGCCAGCAGCGTAACAGGGGAGGAAGGTCAGCCCCAGCATTTT | CASSVTGEEGQPQHF | TRBJ1-5 | TRBV9 | many | TRBD1
TGTGCCAGCAGTTTAACGCCCTTCCCGGACATAAAACGGAATTCACCCCTCCACTTT | CASSLTPFPDIKRNSPLHF | TRBJ1-6 | TRBV12-3/TRBV12-4 | few | -
TGCGCCAGCAGCGGCCTTCTAGCGGGAGGGAGGCATGAGCAGTTCTTC | CASSGLLAGGRHEQFF | TRBJ2-1 | TRBV5-1 | few | TRBD2
TGTGCCAGCAGTTACCCCCAAGATACGCAGTATTTT | CASSYPQDTQYF | TRBJ2-3 | TRBV6-6 | - | -
TGTGCCAGTAGTAAACTTGGACTCGAAAACATTCAGTACTTC | CASSKLGLENIQYF | TRBJ2-4 | TRBV19 | - | -
TGTGCCAGCAGTCTAAGGGGGGGTGGAAACACCATATATTTT | CASSLRGGGNTIYF | TRBJ1-3 | TRBV12-3/TRBV12-4 | - | -
TGTGCCTGGAGTGGGACTAGCGGGAACAATGAGCAGTTCTTC | CAWSGTSGNNEQFF | TRBJ2-1 | TRBV30 | many | TRBD2
TGTGCCAGCAGCCAAGGGTCACTAGCGGGCGATACGCAGTATTTT | CASSQGSLAGDTQYF | TRBJ2-3 | TRBV3-1 | many | TRBD2
TGCGCCAGCAGCCCGGGACAGGGAGAAAACATTCAGTACTTC | CASSPGQGENIQYF | TRBJ2-4 | TRBV5-1 | few | TRBD1
TGTGCCAGCAGCTCCCCCGGGACAGGGGGTAACGAGCAGTACTTC | CASSSPGTGGNEQYF | TRBJ2-7 | TRBV7-9 | few | TRBD1
TGCAGTGCCCCTGGGAGCGCGGGATTAAATGAGCAGTTCTTC | CSAPGSAGLNEQFF | TRBJ2-1 | TRBV20-1 | - | -
TGCAGTGCTATACCCAGGACCAGTAATGAAAAACTGTTTTTT | CSAIPRTSNEKLFF | TRBJ1-4 | TRBV20-1 | - | -
TGTGCCAGCAGCATAGGGGGGCTCGGTGAAAAACTGTTTTTT | CASSIGGLGEKLFF | TRBJ1-4 | TRBV7-8 | few | -